The 21 T cell receptor beta chains presented below share a single source sample, sequenced in a study of T cell changes during pregnancy in multiple sclerosis. Here immunoSEQ multiplex PCR was the method, and the copy in TCRdb shows in-frame clones only, minus some. The data contain 90,000 to 95,000 clones, around 92% of them singletons. This specimen was peripheral blood, taken in the third trimester of pregnancy. The receptors derive from a female donor with multiple sclerosis, enrolled in a pregnancy study.

This clone appeared a single time. The chain joins TRBV29-1 to TRBJ1-1; tentative D call: TRBD1 (6 bases). Germline V gene lookup returns CDR1 SQVTM and CDR2 ANQGSEA. The CDR3 extends over 11 amino acids. V lost 4 bases, J lost 8 bases, and 11 bases lay in between. The CDR3 spells CSVASGTEAFF. The CDR3 nucleotides are TGCAGCGTTGCGTCCGGGACAGAAGCTTTCTTT.

This rearrangement joins TRBV5-1 to TRBJ1-1, with D maybe TRBD1 (5 bases). The CDR3 is 15 residues long. The germline gives CDR1 SGHRS, CDR2 YFSETQ. V was shortened by 0 bases and J by 5 bases, with 14 bases between the two germline ends. Written as DNA, the CDR3 is TGCGCCAGCAGCTTGGTTCAGGGAGGGGCGACTGAAGCTTTCTTT. It specifies CASSLVQGGATEAFF.

The chain recombines TRBV6-5 with TRBJ2-6, with D unclear. Germline lookup yields CDR1 MNHEY and CDR2 SVGAGI. The length of the CDR3 is 14 residues. Trimming stripped 1 base from V and 2 bases from J, with 3 bases between. The CDR3 protein is CASSYFAGANVLTF. As DNA, the CDR3 is TGTGCCAGCAGTTACTTCGCTGGGGCCAACGTCCTGACTTTC.

The V call is TRBV5-4, the J call TRBJ1-2; a possible D gene is TRBD1 (6 bases). The germline V gene has CDR1 SGHNT and CDR2 YYREEE (reference sequence). The CDR3 extends over 15 amino acids. The ends were cut back, 0 bases at V and 4 bases at J, with 13 bases in the middle. In DNA, the CDR3 is TGTGCCAGCAGCTTGGGTGCGGACAGATCCTATGGCTACACCTTC. Protein: CASSLGADRSYGYTF.

This chain links TRBV6-6 with TRBJ2-7, with D possibly matching TRBD2 (6 bases). CDR1 MNHNY and CDR2 SVGAGI come from the germline V gene (reference sequence). V was shortened by 3 bases and J by 2 bases, with 11 bases between the two germline ends. This CDR3 is built from 14 residues. The CDR3 loop reads CASSYGGTAYEQYF. CDR3 DNA sequence: TGTGCCAGCAGTTATGGAGGGACGGCCTACGAGCAGTACTTC.

The V call is TRBV7-2, the J call TRBJ2-7; tentative D call: TRBD2 (5 bases). Germline assignment: CDR1 SGHTA and CDR2 FQGNSA. CDR3 length: 14 residues. V was clipped by 5 bases and J by 2 bases, with 13 bases between them. The CDR3 protein is CASSPFRGTYEQYF. CDR3 coding DNA: TGTGCCAGCAGCCCCTTCCGAGGGACCTACGAGCAGTACTTC.

V gene TRBV5-1 combines with J gene TRBJ2-2; 8 bases agree with TRBD2. The CDR3 has 14 amino acids. J lost 6 bases, V lost 1 base, and 2 bases had no gene match. Germline V gives CDR1 SGHRS, CDR2 YFSETQ. CDR3 loop: CASSLSGSPGELFF. DNA for the CDR3: TGCGCCAGCAGCTTGAGCGGGAGTCCCGGGGAGCTGTTTTTT.

To note about this clone: At one end, the junction sequence differs from germline, possibly due to a read error. The chain couples TRBV7-7 to TRBJ1-1, with D hard to call. The germline CDR1 and CDR2 sequences are SSHAT and FNYEAQ (reference sequence). The CDR3 runs 13 residues. For the CDR3, the DNA is TGTGCTAGCAGCGAACACCCGAACACTGAAGCTTTCTTT. As protein: CASSEHPNTEAFF.

The V and J genes are TRBV19 and TRBJ1-2; D not resolved. From germline, CDR1 is LNHDA and CDR2 SQIVND (reference sequence). Trimming cost V 3 bases and J 4 bases, with 12 bases left between them. CDR3 size: 14 residues. CDR3 sequence: CASSIPRRPYGYTF. The CDR3 DNA sequence: TGTGCCAGTAGTATCCCCAGGAGGCCCTATGGCTACACCTTC.

V is TRBV7-8 and J is TRBJ2-7; perhaps TRBD2 as D (6 bases). The CDR3 length is 15 residues. Trimming stripped 4 bases from V and 2 bases from J, with 15 bases between. Germline values: CDR1 SGHVS, CDR2 FQNEAQ. The CDR3 loop is CASSYGSKGPYEQYF. The DNA of the CDR3 is TGTGCCAGCAGCTACGGGAGCAAAGGGCCCTACGAGCAGTACTTC.

The chain has TRBV5-1 and TRBJ2-1; tentatively, D is TRBD2 (6 bases). V lost 4 bases, J lost 4 bases, and 15 bases lay in between. Germline-derived CDR1 and CDR2 are SGHRS and YFSETQ. This CDR3 has 15 amino acids. In nucleotides, the CDR3 is TGCGCCAGCAGCCTAAGCGGGCCTCAATACAATGAGCAGTTCTTC. Translation: CASSLSGPQYNEQFF.

CDR3 sequence (DNA): TGCGCCAGCAGCTTGGCCAGGGACTCCGTCGCGACTAGCACAGATACGCAGTATTTT. Protein product: CASSLARDSVATSTDTQYF. The chain uses TRBV5-1 and TRBJ2-3, with D perhaps matching TRBD2 (6 bases). The CDR3 sequence is 19 residues long. The ends were cut back, 0 bases at V and 0 bases at J, with 20 bases in the middle. Germline values: CDR1 SGHRS, CDR2 YFSETQ.

The chain couples TRBV5-4 to TRBJ2-4; 9 positions agree with TRBD1. CDR3 length: 16 residues. Losses at the gene ends were 7 bases for V and 0 bases for J; bases not matched to a gene: 8. From germline, CDR1 is SGHNT and CDR2 YYREEE (reference sequence). CDR3 residues: CASHLQGAIAKNIQYF. The CDR3 DNA follows: TGTGCCAGCCATTTACAGGGGGCTATAGCCAAAAACATTCAGTACTTC.

This chain joins TRBV19 and TRBJ2-5; the D gene is possibly TRBD2 (6 bases). This CDR3 is built from 14 residues. Germline CDR1 reads LNHDA; CDR2 reads SQIVND (reference sequence). The V and J ends lost 5 bases and 4 bases respectively, with 14 bases between them. The CDR3: CASSVGGTGETQYF. The CDR3 DNA reads as TGTGCCAGTAGTGTTGGAGGGACTGGAGAGACCCAGTACTTC.

This rearrangement joins TRBV27 to TRBJ2-1, with a weak D call TRBD1 (5 bases). The CDR3 covers 14 residues. The V gene lost 2 bases and the J gene lost 8 bases, with 13 bases spanning the gap. Germline V lookup: CDR1 MNHEY, CDR2 SMNVEV (reference sequence). In DNA, the CDR3 is TGTGCCAGCAGTTTAGGGGCCAAGTACTATGAGCAGTTCTTC. Translating it yields CASSLGAKYYEQFF.

The chain links TRBV4-2 to TRBJ2-1, with D possibly TRBD1 on 5 matching bases. The CDR3 sequence is 17 residues long. Deletions cut 1 base from V and 4 bases from J, with 17 bases between. Germline V gene data show CDR1 as LGHNA and CDR2 as YNFKEQ. The CDR3 loop reads CASSQVPLGPMYNEQFF. CDR3 nucleotide sequence: TGTGCCAGCAGCCAAGTTCCATTGGGGCCGATGTACAATGAGCAGTTCTTC.

This rearrangement joins TRBV7-2 to TRBJ2-7; a possible D gene is TRBD2 (5 bases). The CDR3 runs 15 residues. The germline V gene encodes CDR1 SGHTA and CDR2 FQGNSA. V shed 3 bases and J shed 4 bases, with 16 bases lying between them. CDR3 DNA sequence: TGTGCCAGCAGCTTCTATGCCGGGGAAGGGTACGAGCAGTACTTC. Encoded protein: CASSFYAGEGYEQYF.

CDR3 sequence: CASSLLQGVYEQYF. The CDR3 DNA follows: TGTGCCAGCAGTTTATTACAGGGGGTCTACGAGCAGTACTTC. The V call is TRBV28, the J call TRBJ2-7; TRBD1 aligns across 8 bases. The germline gives CDR1 MDHEN, CDR2 SYDVKM. This CDR3 is 14 amino acids long. V was pared by 1 base and J by 3 bases, with 2 bases of the junction left unmatched.

The rearrangement uses TRBV6-5 and TRBJ2-7, with no clear D. Trimming pared 3 bases from V and 6 bases from J, leaving 9 bases between. CDR3 length equals 12 residues. Looked up from germline, CDR1 is MNHEY and CDR2 is SVGAGI. CDR3 nucleotide sequence: TGTGCCAGCAGTTATTACGGCGGCGAGCAGTACTTC. Encoded protein: CASSYYGGEQYF.

This clone was counted a single time. J is TRBJ1-5 and V is TRBV7-8; 11 bases are a match to TRBD1. CDR3 length equals 16 residues. Germline CDR1 is SGHVS and CDR2 is FQNEAQ. V gave up 3 bases and J gave up 11 bases; unmatched junction bases: 12. This CDR3 reads CASSLLIRGQGGAQHF. CDR3 sequence (DNA): TGTGCCAGCAGCTTGTTAATCAGGGGACAGGGGGGGGCCCAGCATTTT.

The J gene is TRBJ2-2, the V gene TRBV6-1; D is possibly TRBD1 (6 bases). The V and J ends lost 5 bases and 1 base respectively, with 11 bases between them. Germline V gene data show CDR1 as MNHNS and CDR2 as SASEGT. The CDR3 sequence is 15 residues long. The CDR3 DNA follows: TGTGCCAGCAGTCGGGTGGGACAGAACACCGGGGAGCTGTTTTTT. Translating gives CASSRVGQNTGELFF.